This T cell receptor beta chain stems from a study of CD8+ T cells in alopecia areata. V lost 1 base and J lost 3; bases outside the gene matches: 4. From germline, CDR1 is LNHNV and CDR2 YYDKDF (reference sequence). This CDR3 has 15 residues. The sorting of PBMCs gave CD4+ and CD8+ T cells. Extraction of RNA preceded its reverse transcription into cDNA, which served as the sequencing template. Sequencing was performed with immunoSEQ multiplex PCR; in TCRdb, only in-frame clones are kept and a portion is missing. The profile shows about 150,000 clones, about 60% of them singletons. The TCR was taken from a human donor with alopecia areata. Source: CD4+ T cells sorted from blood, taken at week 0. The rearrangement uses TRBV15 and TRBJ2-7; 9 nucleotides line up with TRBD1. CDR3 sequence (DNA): TGTGCCACCAGCAGAGCACAGGGGGCAAACTACGAGCAGTACTTC. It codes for CATSRAQGANYEQYF. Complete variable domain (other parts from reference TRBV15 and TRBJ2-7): DAMVIQNPRYQVTQFGKPVTLSCSQTLNHNVMYWYQQKSSQAPKLLFHYYDKDFNNEADTPDNFQSRRPNTSFCFLDIRSPGLGDTAMYLCATSRAQGANYEQYFGPGTRLTVT.